Each of the 14 T cell receptor beta chains below was sequenced from the same sample in a study of blood T cell repertoires in COVID-19. Assay: immunoSEQ multiplex PCR; the TCRdb copy retains only in-frame clones and omits some. The sample records fewer than 200,000 clones, around nine tenths being singletons. The specimen sequenced was peripheral blood. All receptors derive from a woman aged 65 to 85 with COVID-19, enrolled during active disease.

This clone is a singleton in its sample. V and J are TRBV19 and TRBJ2-5, with a tentative D call TRBD1 (5 bases). CDR3 length: 15 amino acids. In germline, CDR1 is LNHDA, CDR2 SQIVND (reference sequence). V lost 5 bases to trimming and J lost 1 base, with 14 bases between them. The CDR3 coding sequence is TGTGCCAGTAGTTGGCAGGGCGGAATCCAAGAGACCCAGTACTTC. Its protein product is CASSWQGGIQETQYF.

V usage is TRBV9 and J usage is TRBJ1-1, with a weak D call TRBD1 (5 bases). The germline V gene has CDR1 SGDLS and CDR2 YYNGEE. This CDR3 comprises 13 residues. The germline V and J ends were trimmed by 4 bases and 5 bases, with 12 bases remaining between them. The CDR3 sequence is CASSLSGGTEAFF. CDR3 nucleotide sequence: TGTGCCAGCAGCCTATCCGGGGGAACTGAAGCTTTCTTT. Full variable domain (rest looked up from reference TRBV9 and TRBJ1-1): DSGVTQTPKHLITATGQRVTLRCSPRSGDLSVYWYQQSLDQGLQFLIQYYNGEERAKGNILERFSAQQFPDLHSELNLSSLELGDSALYFCASSLSGGTEAFFGQGTRLTVV.

This rearrangement joins TRBV5-4 to TRBJ2-2, with D perhaps matching TRBD2 (5 bases). The V gene's germline CDR1 is SGHNT and CDR2 YYREEE (reference sequence). The CDR3 has 16 amino acids. Trimming left V 3 bases short and J 4 bases short, with 16 bases between. This CDR3 reads CASSSPGGWGTGELFF. CDR3 sequence (DNA): TGTGCCAGCAGCTCCCCGGGCGGGTGGGGCACCGGGGAGCTGTTTTTT.

V is TRBV24-1 and J is TRBJ2-1; 7 bases are a match to TRBD2. Unmatched junction bases numbered 2, after V lost 1 base and J lost 6 bases. The CDR3 has 14 residues. The germline gives CDR1 KGHDR, CDR2 SFDVKD. CDR3 sequence (DNA): TGTGCCACCAGTGATTTTGGGAGGGGCAATGAGCAGTTCTTC. As protein: CATSDFGRGNEQFF.

Only one count was recorded for this clone. The chain combines TRBV5-1 with TRBJ2-4; possible D gene TRBD1, 7 bases. The CDR3 has 16 amino acids. Germline assignment: CDR1 SGHRS and CDR2 YFSETQ. V was trimmed by 3 bases and J by 3 bases, leaving 16 bases between them. CDR3 in amino acids: CASSSGLQGNKNIQYF. CDR3 bases: TGCGCCAGCAGCTCCGGACTACAGGGGAACAAAAACATTCAGTACTTC.

The rearrangement links TRBV28 to TRBJ2-5; tentatively, D is TRBD2 (5 bases). This CDR3 has 19 amino acids. Germline V lookup: CDR1 MDHEN, CDR2 SYDVKM. V gave up 4 bases and J gave up 5 bases, with 29 bases separating them. This CDR3 reads CASSSHLSGRVRVGETQYF. The CDR3, as DNA: TGTGCCAGCAGTTCCCACCTCAGCGGACGGGTGCGGGTCGGTGAGACCCAGTACTTC.

The rearrangement joins TRBV7-9 to TRBJ1-1; TRBD1 is a possible D gene (5 bases). Trimming took 1 base from V and 4 from J, leaving 19 bases between them. Germline CDR1 and CDR2: SEHNR and FQNEAQ (reference sequence). CDR3 length: 17 residues. The CDR3 region is CASSLVQGGGRGTEAFF. DNA for the CDR3: TGTGCCAGCAGCTTAGTCCAGGGAGGTGGGAGGGGCACTGAAGCTTTCTTT.

The chain recombines TRBV9 with TRBJ2-7; 10 bases match TRBD1. CDR3 length: 16 amino acids. V was pared by 0 bases and J by 7 bases, with 10 bases of the junction left unmatched. Germline loops: CDR1 SGDLS, CDR2 YYNGEE. The CDR3: CASSVGPTGGFGEQYF. CDR3 nucleotides: TGTGCCAGCAGCGTAGGCCCGACAGGGGGCTTTGGGGAGCAGTACTTC.

V usage is TRBV6-5 and J usage is TRBJ1-5; possible D gene TRBD1, 6 bases. Trimming removed 8 bases from V and 0 bases from J, with 14 bases in between. Germline V CDR1 and CDR2: MNHEY, SVGAGI. This CDR3 is built from 15 residues. The CDR3 nucleotides are TGTGCCAGCTTTGACAGGCCATATAGCAATCAGCCCCAGCATTTT. It encodes CASFDRPYSNQPQHF.

This rearrangement joins TRBV6-5 to TRBJ2-1, with 10 bases identical to TRBD1. CDR3 length equals 15 residues. Per germline, CDR1 MNHEY and CDR2 SVGAGI. V lost 7 bases and J lost 7; bases outside the gene matches: 10. The CDR3 sequence is CASNLLGQGRNEQFF. In DNA, the CDR3 is TGTGCCAGCAATCTTTTGGGACAGGGGCGGAATGAGCAGTTCTTC.

The chain is built from TRBV3-1 (or the pseudogene TRBV3-2) and TRBJ2-1, with 8 positions matching TRBD1. J lost 7 bases, V lost 4 bases, and 9 bases had no gene match. The CDR3 runs 15 residues. Germline CDR1 and CDR2: LGHDT and YNNKEL (reference sequence). In DNA, the CDR3 is TGTGCCAGCAGCCCAGCATCGACAGGGGTGAATGAGCAGTTCTTC. It is translated as CASSPASTGVNEQFF.

The chain has TRBV25-1 and TRBJ2-7; weak D call: TRBD2 (5 bases). Trimming stripped 1 base from V and 3 bases from J, with 16 bases between. This CDR3 contains 16 residues. Germline CDR1 is MGHDK and CDR2 is SYGVNS. In nucleotides, the CDR3 is TGTGCCAGCAGTGAATGGCCTCGAGGGCAGCTCTACGAGCAGTACTTC. It codes for CASSEWPRGQLYEQYF.

CDR3 sequence: CASSVAGDTGELFF. The CDR3 DNA reads as TGTGCCAGCAGTGTTGCCGGGGACACCGGGGAGCTGTTTTTT. The chain uses TRBV6-4 and TRBJ2-2; weak D call: TRBD2 (5 bases). This CDR3 region has 14 residues. V was cut by 4 bases and J by 3 bases, with 9 bases left in between. The germline V gene has CDR1 MRHNA and CDR2 SNTAGT.

With regard to this clone: Other nucleotide sequences from this sample produce the same CDR3. The gene calls are TRBV18 and TRBJ1-1; TRBD1 is a possible D gene (6 bases). Trimming removed 4 bases at V and 3 bases at J, with 9 bases between. Germline values: CDR1 KGHSH, CDR2 LQKENI. This CDR3 is built from 13 residues. The CDR3 nucleotides read TGTGCCAGCTCACTGGACAGAGACACTGAAGCTTTCTTT. Amino acids: CASSLDRDTEAFF.